This entry is about one TCR beta chain. The antigen remains undetermined. This entry belongs to a study of OX40 agonist ivuxolimab in advanced cancers. Study-wide results and caveats: Within 6 weeks, CD4+ and CD8+ blood T cells expanded clonally at 0.1 to 3.0 mg/kg.

Produced via immunoSEQ multiplex PCR; TCRdb's table is partial and in-frame only. This table holds 70,000 to 95,000 clones, around four fifths found once. The starting material was CD4+ or CD8+ T cells sorted from blood, obtained in a trial of the OX40 agonist ivuxolimab. The receptor was isolated from an adult with an advanced solid tumor such as melanoma, head and neck, liver or kidney cancer.

The CDR3 bases are TGTGCCAGTAGTGACAGGGGATTGGAGGGTGAAAAACTGTTTTTT. Translated, it gives CASSDRGLEGEKLFF. The chain carries TRBV19 and TRBJ1-4; 8 nucleotides agree with TRBD1. V shed 5 bases and J 7 bases; nucleotides not matched to a gene: 9. The CDR3 is 15 amino acids. Looked up from germline, CDR1 is LNHDA and CDR2 is SQIVND (reference sequence).